The 31 T cell receptor beta chains below all came from one sample that was sequenced in a study of technical replicates of blood from a handful of donors. This table comes from immunoSEQ multiplex PCR, and its TCRdb copy is limited to in-frame clones, with some not included. The table includes 100,000 or so clones, around 95% detected once. The sample consisted of T cells isolated from PBMCs. The receptor source for this set is a human donor in good health.

The chain uses TRBV27 and TRBJ1-2; 11 bases align to TRBD1. Unmatched junction bases numbered 10, after V lost 4 bases and J lost 6 bases. The length of the CDR3 is 16 residues. Per germline, CDR1 MNHEY and CDR2 SMNVEV (reference sequence). The CDR3 DNA sequence: TGTGCCAGCAGTTGGAATATATTGGGACAGGGGGATGGCTACACCTTC. It is translated as CASSWNILGQGDGYTF.

This chain joins TRBV2 and TRBJ2-1; 12 nucleotides agree with TRBD2. J gave up 6 bases and V 7 bases, and 4 bases lay outside the gene matches. The CDR3 loop spans 14 amino acids. Germline assignment: CDR1 SNHLY and CDR2 FYNNEI. CDR3 protein: CASKGLAGSNEQFF. The CDR3 region has the DNA TGTGCCAGCAAGGGACTAGCGGGTTCCAATGAGCAGTTCTTC.

The chain joins TRBV4-1 to TRBJ1-1, with TRBD1 as a possible D gene (6 bases). Trimming stripped 3 bases from V and 1 base from J, with 12 bases between. Germline assignment: CDR1 MGHRA and CDR2 YSYEKL. The CDR3 is made up of 15 amino acids. CDR3 DNA sequence: TGCGCCAGCAGCCAGGCAAGCAGGGGGAACACTGAAGCTTTCTTT. This sequence encodes CASSQASRGNTEAFF.

This chain uses TRBV11-1 with TRBJ2-1, with D perhaps TRBD2 (5 bases). The CDR3 is 12 amino acids. The germline V gene has CDR1 SGHAT and CDR2 FQDESV (reference sequence). With 5 bases removed from V and 7 bases from J, the gap between germline ends came to 9 bases. The CDR3 nucleotides read TGTGCCAGCAGCCCGGGGTATAATGAGCAGTTCTTC. Amino acids: CASSPGYNEQFF.

The gene calls are TRBV6-1 and TRBJ2-1; 8 bases match TRBD1. The CDR3 contains 16 residues. CDR1 is MNHNS, CDR2 SASEGT, per germline. Trimming at V came to 1 base and at J to 10 bases, leaving 12 bases not matched to a gene. CDR3 residues: CASSEGTAGTGKEQFF. The CDR3 coding sequence is TGTGCCAGCAGTGAAGGCACCGCGGGGACAGGCAAAGAGCAGTTCTTC.

The chain joins TRBV19 to TRBJ2-7, with D possibly TRBD1 on 6 matching bases. Trimming cost V 8 bases and J 0 bases, with 14 bases left between them. In germline, CDR1 is LNHDA, CDR2 SQIVND (reference sequence). The CDR3 loop spans 14 amino acids. The CDR3 loop reads CASRTGFSSYEQYF. The DNA for the CDR3 is TGTGCCAGTCGTACAGGGTTTAGCTCCTACGAGCAGTACTTC.

The genes are TRBV19 and TRBJ1-1, with a tentative D call TRBD1 (6 bases). This CDR3 comprises 12 residues. Germline loops: CDR1 LNHDA, CDR2 SQIVND (reference sequence). V was cut by 7 bases and J by 4 bases, with 10 bases left in between. CDR3 DNA: TGTGCCAGTAAGAAGGACAGCACTGAAGCTTTCTTT. It encodes CASKKDSTEAFF.

The gene calls are TRBV4-1 and TRBJ2-1; the match to TRBD2 covers 14 bases. With 3 bases clipped from V and 7 bases from J, the junction kept 5 bases outside the gene matches. Germline V gene lookup returns CDR1 MGHRA and CDR2 YSYEKL. This CDR3 comprises 16 residues. CDR3 in amino acids: CASSQRLAGGPNEQFF. Written as DNA, the CDR3 is TGCGCCAGCAGCCAGCGACTAGCGGGGGGGCCGAATGAGCAGTTCTTC.

V usage is TRBV7-9 and J usage is TRBJ2-1; 13 nucleotides align to TRBD2. The junction had 6 bases not matched to a gene; V was cut back by 5 bases and J by 8 bases. CDR3 length: 15 amino acids. Germline CDR1 reads SEHNR; CDR2 reads FQNEAQ (reference sequence). CDR3 DNA: TGTGCCAGCAGCCAGGGGACTAGCGGGATCGATGAGCAGTTCTTC. It codes for CASSQGTSGIDEQFF.

This chain connects TRBV5-1 to TRBJ2-1; the D gene is possibly TRBD2 (6 bases). Germline V gene data show CDR1 as SGHRS and CDR2 as YFSETQ. The CDR3 is 16 amino acids. V gave up 4 bases and J gave up 2 bases, with 16 bases separating them. The CDR3 reads CASSLNLGGAYNEQFF. The CDR3 DNA reads TGCGCCAGCAGCCTAAACCTAGGAGGGGCCTACAATGAGCAGTTCTTC.

V gene TRBV6-5 combines with J gene TRBJ1-1; TRBD1 is a possible D gene (5 bases). Germline CDR1 reads MNHEY; CDR2 reads SVGAGI. CDR3 length equals 11 residues. V was pared by 2 bases and J by 7 bases, with 5 bases between. CDR3 sequence (DNA): TGTGCCAGCAGTTACAGGGGTGAAGCTTTCTTT. Translation gives CASSYRGEAFF.

This rearrangement joins TRBV14 to TRBJ2-7, with TRBD2 matching 8 bases. Germline CDR1 reads SGHDN; CDR2 reads FVKESK. V lost 1 base to trimming and J lost 2 bases; unmatched junction nucleotides: 4. The CDR3 has 15 amino acids. In DNA, the CDR3 is TGTGCCAGCAGCCAAGCACGGGAGGGCCCCTACGAGCAGTACTTC. It codes for CASSQAREGPYEQYF.

The chain recombines TRBV19 with TRBJ2-7, with D perhaps TRBD2 (6 bases). The CDR3 is 14 amino acids. V was pared by 1 base and J by 2 bases, with 9 bases between. Germline CDR1 reads LNHDA; CDR2 reads SQIVND (reference sequence). CDR3 bases: TGTGCCAGTAGTATAGGGCGGGGTACCTACGAGCAGTACTTC. This encodes CASSIGRGTYEQYF.

CDR3 in amino acids: CASSYSHNQPQHF. In DNA form, the CDR3 reads TGTGCCAGCAGTTATTCACACAATCAGCCCCAGCATTTT. V usage is TRBV6-5 and J usage is TRBJ1-5; D call uncertain. Between the trimmed V and J ends, which lost 3 bases and 3 bases, there was a span of 6 bases. The CDR3 runs to 13 residues. Germline CDR1 MNHEY, CDR2 SVGAGI.

This chain uses TRBV2 with TRBJ2-2, with 11 bases that match TRBD2. Germline CDR1 SNHLY, CDR2 FYNNEI. Unmatched junction bases numbered 8, after V lost 8 bases and J lost 6 bases. This CDR3 is built from 15 residues. CDR3 loop: CASGGTSGPAGELFF. CDR3 nucleotide sequence: TGTGCCAGCGGGGGGACTAGCGGCCCAGCCGGGGAGCTGTTTTTT.

The gene calls are TRBV6-5 and TRBJ2-3; maybe TRBD2 (6 bases). The length of the CDR3 is 13 residues. Germline V lookup: CDR1 MNHEY, CDR2 SVGAGI. Deletions cut 5 bases from V and 3 bases from J, with 9 bases between. CDR3 nucleotides: TGTGCCAGCAGTCGCGGGGTAACAGATACGCAGTATTTT. Its translation: CASSRGVTDTQYF.

The chain has TRBV18 and TRBJ1-2; a possible D gene is TRBD1 (5 bases). This CDR3 has 15 amino acids. Trimming stripped 3 bases from V and 8 bases from J, with 19 bases between. Looked up from germline, CDR1 is KGHSH and CDR2 is LQKENI. DNA for the CDR3: TGTGCCAGCTCACCTGAGCCAGGGCGCAGGTACGGCTACACCTTC. Its protein product is CASSPEPGRRYGYTF.

The V gene is TRBV7-2, the J gene TRBJ2-3, with TRBD2 matching 8 bases. CDR3 length equals 16 residues. The trim removed 7 bases at V and 3 bases at J, leaving 12 bases unmatched. In germline, CDR1 is SGHTA, CDR2 FQGNSA. The DNA for the CDR3 is TGTGCCAGCACCTACCCGAGCGGGAGATGGACAGATACGCAGTATTTT. Its protein is CASTYPSGRWTDTQYF. Looking up the rest from reference TRBV7-2 and TRBJ2-3 gives the full variable domain: GAGVSQSPSNKVTEKGKDVELRCDPISGHTALYWYRQSLGQGLEFLIYFQGNSAPDKSGLPSDRFSAERTGGSVSTLTIQRTQQEDSAVYLCASTYPSGRWTDTQYFGPGTRLTVL.

This chain joins TRBV7-9 and TRBJ2-1; 7 nucleotides align to TRBD2. The CDR3 length is 16 residues. The V gene's germline CDR1 is SEHNR and CDR2 FQNEAQ (reference sequence). V lost 6 bases to trimming and J lost 0 bases; unmatched junction nucleotides: 8. The CDR3 protein is CASRYSGHSSYNEQFF. The CDR3 coding sequence is TGTGCCAGCAGATATAGCGGGCATAGCTCCTACAATGAGCAGTTCTTC.

V is TRBV27 and J is TRBJ2-4, with 8 bases identical to TRBD2. This CDR3 region has 17 residues. Unmatched junction bases numbered 7, after V lost 3 bases and J lost 0 bases. CDR1 MNHEY and CDR2 SMNVEV come from the germline V gene (reference sequence). The CDR3 sequence is CASSFSGEALAKNIQYF. The CDR3 DNA follows: TGTGCCAGCAGTTTTAGCGGGGAGGCACTAGCCAAAAACATTCAGTACTTC.

This sequence joins TRBV15 and TRBJ2-3; TRBD2 is a possible D gene (5 bases). CDR1 is LNHNV and CDR2 is YYDKDF in the germline V gene (reference sequence). Trimming cost V 0 bases and J 2 bases, with 12 bases left between them. The CDR3 runs 16 residues. The CDR3 here is CATSREAGLLTDTQYF. CDR3 nucleotide sequence: TGTGCCACCAGCAGAGAGGCCGGACTCCTCACAGATACGCAGTATTTT.

V and J are TRBV28 and TRBJ1-1; 7 positions agree with TRBD1. CDR1 and CDR2 (germline): MDHEN, SYDVKM. The CDR3 is 15 amino acids. Trimming at V came to 3 bases and at J to 10 bases, leaving 14 bases not matched to a gene. CDR3 in amino acids: CASSFSGTAKRGAFF. DNA of the CDR3: TGTGCCAGCAGTTTTTCGGGGACAGCGAAACGGGGAGCTTTCTTT.

V and J are TRBV7-9 and TRBJ1-1; maybe TRBD1 (6 bases). The ends were cut back, 4 bases at V and 7 bases at J, with 16 bases in the middle. The CDR3 spans 14 residues. Germline V CDR1 and CDR2: SEHNR, FQNEAQ (reference sequence). CDR3 nucleotides: TGTGCCAGCAGCTATTACAGGGAAGGCGGTGAAGCTTTCTTT. Its protein is CASSYYREGGEAFF.

The chain couples TRBV11-2 to TRBJ1-2; TRBD1 matches at 8 bases. After removal of 5 bases from V and 13 bases from J, the junction contained 6 bases not matched to a gene. The germline gives CDR1 SGHAT, CDR2 FQNNGV. This CDR3 contains 11 residues. The CDR3 bases are TGTGCCAGCAGCCCTAGGACAGGGCCCACCTTC. Amino acid sequence: CASSPRTGPTF.

The gene calls are TRBV19 and TRBJ2-3, with 7 positions matching TRBD1. Germline CDR1 and CDR2: LNHDA and SQIVND (reference sequence). CDR3 size: 14 residues. V lost 4 bases and J lost 3; bases outside the gene matches: 4. In nucleotides, the CDR3 is TGTGCCAGTAGTAGCCGACAGGGAACAGATACGCAGTATTTT. Translation: CASSSRQGTDTQYF.

The chain carries TRBV19 and TRBJ2-1; 8 bases agree with TRBD2. J was trimmed by 4 bases and V by 5 bases; bases with no gene match: 7. This CDR3 has 15 residues. Germline assignment: CDR1 LNHDA and CDR2 SQIVND (reference sequence). The CDR3 sequence: CASSLGGGKYNEQFF. The CDR3 nucleotides read TGTGCCAGTAGTTTGGGCGGGGGGAAATACAATGAGCAGTTCTTC.

The J gene is TRBJ1-4, the V gene TRBV4-1, with 10 nucleotides matching TRBD1. J lost 6 bases, V lost 2 bases, and 6 bases had no gene match. Per the germline V gene, CDR1 is MGHRA and CDR2 is YSYEKL. CDR3 size: 16 residues. In DNA, the CDR3 is TGCGCCAGCAGCCAAAAGTGGGGGACAGGGGATGAAAAACTGTTTTTT. As protein: CASSQKWGTGDEKLFF.

In nucleotides, the CDR3 is TGCGCCAGCAGCTTGGGCGGGGGGACCCACATTCAGTACTTC. Amino acids: CASSLGGGTHIQYF. The chain uses TRBV5-1 and TRBJ2-4; TRBD2 matches 8 bases. The CDR3 has 14 residues. Per the germline V gene, CDR1 is SGHRS and CDR2 is YFSETQ. Germline trimming cut 0 bases from V and 8 bases from J; bases unmatched to any gene: 4.

The chain combines TRBV7-6 with TRBJ2-3; 9 bases fit TRBD1. V shed 2 bases, J shed 4 bases, and the junction held 7 bases outside the gene matches. This CDR3 has 16 amino acids. Germline V gives CDR1 SGHVS, CDR2 FNYEAQ. The CDR3, as DNA: TGTGCCAGCAGCTTATTACCGGGACAGGGTGCAGATACGCAGTATTTT. Amino acid sequence: CASSLLPGQGADTQYF.

A single count supports this clone. The same CDR3 is also encoded by other DNA sequences in this sample. The V call is TRBV14, the J call TRBJ1-1; no clear D gene. The CDR3 extends over 12 amino acids. Trimming removed 1 base at V and 11 bases at J, with 11 bases between. Germline assignment: CDR1 SGHDN and CDR2 FVKESK. CDR3 residues: CASSQGANEAFF. CDR3 in DNA: TGTGCCAGCAGCCAAGGGGCGAATGAGGCTTTCTTT.

V gene TRBV7-9 combines with J gene TRBJ2-3; 10 bases line up with TRBD2. Germline assignment: CDR1 SEHNR and CDR2 FQNEAQ (reference sequence). With 5 bases clipped from V and 1 base from J, the junction kept 3 bases outside the gene matches. The CDR3 covers 15 residues. The CDR3 bases are TGTGCCAGCAGCAAAAGCGGGGGGGGCACAGATACGCAGTATTTT. Amino acid sequence: CASSKSGGGTDTQYF.